The next 23 T cell receptor beta chains were all read from a single sample in a study of T cell repertoires in cytomegalovirus infection. Via MiXCR, TCRdb re-called the reads, giving one row per CDR3 protein. Of more than 400,000 distinct CDR3 sequences in the sample, around a quarter were seen once. The sample was PBMCs. Source of these receptors: a human donor in good health (CMV status not recorded). Some clones in this sample may be carry-over from other donors' samples.

The V call is TRBV2, the J call TRBJ2-3; 13 nucleotides agree with TRBD2. The J segment lost 6 bases and the V segment lost 1 base, leaving 4 bases of the junction unmatched. The V gene's germline CDR1 is SNHLY and CDR2 FYNNEI. The length of the CDR3 is 16 residues. CDR3 in DNA: TGTGCCAGCAGTGAAGGGACTAGCGGGAGTTGGGATACGCAGTATTTT. Translated, it gives CASSEGTSGSWDTQYF.

The chain joins TRBV7-4 to TRBJ2-5, with 12 bases lining up with TRBD2. This CDR3 has 17 residues. V shed 0 bases, J shed 0 bases, and the junction held 2 bases outside the gene matches. The germline CDR1 and CDR2 sequences are SGHVT and SQSDAQ. CDR3 sequence reads: CASSLARTSGNQETQYF. In DNA form, the CDR3 reads TGTGCCAGCAGCTTAGCGCGGACTAGCGGGAACCAAGAGACCCAGTACTTC.

This clonotype appeared many times. The V call is TRBV7-2, the J call TRBJ2-1; 8 bases are a match to TRBD1. Trimming cost V 1 base and J 9 bases; bases outside gene matches: 14. Germline V CDR1 and CDR2: SGHTA, FQGNSA. The CDR3 sequence is 17 residues long. The CDR3 region has the DNA TGTGCCAGCAGCTTAGTTTCGTTGTGGCAGGGGGCTGGTGAGCAGTTCTTC. Its protein is CASSLVSLWQGAGEQFF.

The chain carries TRBV7-4 and TRBJ2-1; no clear D gene. The CDR3 runs 15 residues. V lost 2 bases and J 10 bases, leaving 18 bases between the germline ends. The germline V gene encodes CDR1 SGHVT and CDR2 SQSDAQ. The CDR3 reads CASSLCTNSRQEQFF. The CDR3 DNA reads as TGTGCCAGCAGCTTATGCACTAATTCGAGGCAGGAGCAGTTCTTC. The full variable domain, in which reference TRBV7-4 and TRBJ2-1 provide the parts outside the CDR3, is GAGVSQSPRYKVAKRGRDVALRCDSISGHVTLYWYRQTLGQGSEVLTYSQSDAQRDKSGRPSGRFSAERPERSVSTLKIQRTEQGDSAVYLCASSLCTNSRQEQFFGPGTRLTVL.

This clonotype was counted a few times. This chain links TRBV7-9 with TRBJ2-5; 8 bases line up with TRBD1. CDR1 is SEHNR and CDR2 is FQNEAQ in the germline V gene (reference sequence). This CDR3 has 16 amino acids. Trimming took 5 bases from V and 5 from J; bases not matched to a gene: 13. The DNA for the CDR3 is TGTGCCAGCAGCCAAGGATCAGGGGGCGGAACGGAGACCCAGTACTTC. This translates into CASSQGSGGGTETQYF. Full variable domain (rest looked up from reference TRBV7-9 and TRBJ2-5): DTGVSQNPRHKITKRGQNVTFRCDPISEHNRLYWYRQTLGQGPEFLTYFQNEAQLEKSRLLSDRFSAERPKGSFSTLEIQRTEQGDSAMYLCASSQGSGGGTETQYFGPGTRLLVL.

V and J are TRBV5-1 and TRBJ1-2; no definite D call. This CDR3 has 14 residues. CDR1 SGHRS and CDR2 YFSETQ come from the germline V gene. V lost 0 bases and J 4 bases, leaving 10 bases between the germline ends. DNA of the CDR3: TGCGCCAGCAGCTTGGACCAGGAAAGCTATGGCTACACCTTC. It encodes CASSLDQESYGYTF.

This clonotype was counted a single time. The V and J genes are TRBV5-4 and TRBJ2-1; 8 bases match TRBD2. Germline-derived CDR1 and CDR2 are SGHNT and YYREEE (reference sequence). The junction had 10 bases not matched to a gene; V was cut back by 4 bases and J by 7 bases. The CDR3 length is 15 residues. CDR3 protein: CASSPGGLAGNEQFF. CDR3 DNA: TGTGCCAGCAGCCCCGGAGGACTAGCCGGTAATGAGCAGTTCTTC.

The chain joins TRBV6-6 to TRBJ2-6, with D perhaps TRBD1 (6 bases). V was trimmed by 6 bases and J by 3 bases, leaving 18 bases between them. The CDR3 sequence is 17 residues long. CDR1 MNHNY and CDR2 SVGAGI come from the germline V gene (reference sequence). The CDR3 DNA reads as TGTGCCAGCAGCGAGAGACAGGTCTCAGGTGGGGCCAACGTCCTGACTTTC. It codes for CASSERQVSGGANVLTF.

This clonotype has only a few counts. The rearrangement joins TRBV20-1 to TRBJ1-2, with D uncertain. CDR3 length equals 13 residues. The germline V gene has CDR1 DFQATT and CDR2 SNEGSKA (reference sequence). The V end lost 6 bases, the J end lost 1 base, and 12 bases lay between the germline ends. CDR3 DNA sequence: TGCAGTGCCCTAGGATGGGATAACTATGGCTACACCTTC. This gives the protein CSALGWDNYGYTF.

This clonotype was recorded only once. The chain has TRBV12-3 or TRBV12-4 and TRBJ1-4; D not resolved. The CDR3 covers 14 residues. V was clipped by 3 bases and J by 7 bases, with 12 bases between them. Here the CDR3 DNA reads TGTGCCAGCAGTTTTTCTGCGCCCGGTGAAAAACTGTTTTTT. This translates into CASSFSAPGEKLFF.

The chain uses TRBV7-2 and TRBJ2-1; 11 bases map to TRBD2. Germline lookup yields CDR1 SGHTA and CDR2 FQGNSA. J gave up 5 bases and V 2 bases, and 5 bases lay outside the gene matches. The CDR3 consists of 16 residues. This chain's CDR3 is CASSLPGLAVNNEQFF. The CDR3 DNA follows: TGTGCCAGCAGCTTACCGGGACTAGCGGTAAACAATGAGCAGTTCTTC.

This clonotype was observed at least ten times. This chain joins TRBV7-2 and TRBJ2-7; the match to TRBD2 covers 7 bases. The CDR3 extends over 14 amino acids. J gave up 0 bases and V 3 bases, and 2 bases lay outside the gene matches. Germline CDR1 SGHTA, CDR2 FQGNSA. This chain's CDR3 is CASSFQRDSYEQYF. DNA of the CDR3: TGTGCCAGCAGCTTTCAGCGGGACTCCTACGAGCAGTACTTC.

This clonotype came up many times. The chain joins TRBV7-2 to TRBJ2-7; 7 nucleotides line up with TRBD1. The V segment lost 5 bases and the J segment 6 bases; nucleotides outside the gene matches: 4. Germline lookup yields CDR1 SGHTA and CDR2 FQGNSA. The CDR3 consists of 12 residues. CDR3 nucleotide sequence: TGTGCCAGCAGCAGACAGGGTGGCGAGCAGTACGTC. Amino acids: CASSRQGGEQYV.

This clonotype has just a few counts. The chain couples TRBV10-2 to TRBJ1-2, with TRBD1 as a possible D gene (6 bases). V lost 8 bases, J lost 4 bases, and 8 bases lay in between. Germline CDR1 and CDR2: WSHSY and SAAADI. The CDR3 has 11 residues. This chain's CDR3 is CASAGVYGYTF. DNA for the CDR3: TGCGCCAGCGCAGGGGTCTATGGCTACACCTTC.

This clonotype was seen a handful of times. The V call is TRBV6-2 or TRBV6-3, the J call TRBJ2-1; TRBD2 might be the D (5 bases). Looked up from germline, CDR1 is MNHEY and CDR2 is SVGEGT. The CDR3 is 12 amino acids. Trimming left V 6 bases short and J 8 bases short, with 11 bases between. DNA for the CDR3: TGTGCCAGCAGCCGGACTCCGGATGAGCAGTTCTTC. It yields the protein CASSRTPDEQFF.

This sequence joins TRBV27 and TRBJ1-2; no clear D. CDR3 length: 11 residues. Deletions cut 7 bases from V and 5 bases from J, with 8 bases between. Germline loops: CDR1 MNHEY, CDR2 SMNVEV (reference sequence). The CDR3 DNA reads as TGTGCCAGCACCCTCCTTTATGGCTACACCTTC. Translating gives CASTLLYGYTF.

The chain carries TRBV27 and TRBJ2-1, with D hard to call. The CDR3 covers 12 residues. CDR1 is MNHEY and CDR2 is SMNVEV in the germline V gene (reference sequence). The V end was cut by 4 bases, the J end by 12 bases, with 13 bases between. The CDR3 protein is CASSSPRKAQFF. The CDR3 nucleotides are TGTGCCAGCAGTTCCCCCCGGAAGGCGCAGTTCTTC.

The CDR3 reads CASSSLQGAYPRANEKLFF. The CDR3 region has the DNA TGTGCCAGCAGCTCCTTACAGGGGGCTTACCCGCGGGCTAATGAAAAACTGTTTTTT. The chain joins TRBV7-6 to TRBJ1-4; the match to TRBD1 covers 9 bases. The CDR3 spans 19 residues. The trim removed 4 bases at V and 3 bases at J, leaving 15 bases unmatched. Looked up from germline, CDR1 is SGHVS and CDR2 is FNYEAQ.

This chain connects TRBV7-9 to TRBJ2-5, with unresolved D. The CDR3 runs to 15 residues. Germline CDR1 and CDR2: SEHNR and FQNEAQ (reference sequence). Between the trimmed V and J ends, which lost 5 bases and 1 base, there was a span of 14 bases. The CDR3 nucleotides are TGTGCCAGCAGCCCACCGTTTAGTGCCCAAGAGACCCAGTACTTC. Translation: CASSPPFSAQETQYF.

The table lists this clonotype with many counts. The V and J genes are TRBV28 and TRBJ2-1, with 13 bases lining up with TRBD2. Germline CDR1 reads MDHEN; CDR2 reads SYDVKM. The CDR3 consists of 15 residues. V was pared by 5 bases and J by 6 bases, with 4 bases of the junction left unmatched. CDR3 nucleotides: TGTGCCAGCAGTCCCAGACTAGCGGGAGGCAATGAGCAGTTCTTC. This translates into CASSPRLAGGNEQFF. The variable domain in full, with the rest retrieved from reference TRBV28 and TRBJ2-1, is DVKVTQSSRYLVKRTGEKVFLECVQDMDHENMFWYRQDPGLGLRLIYFSYDVKMKEKGDIPEGYSVSREKKERFSLILESASTNQTSMYLCASSPRLAGGNEQFFGPGTRLTVL.

The gene calls are TRBV30 and TRBJ1-5; no definite D call. Trimming removed 2 bases at V and 10 bases at J, with 21 bases between. Per germline, CDR1 GTSNPN and CDR2 SVGIG (reference sequence). The CDR3 is 15 amino acids. The CDR3: CAWSLNSGPQQPQHF. The DNA for the CDR3 is TGTGCCTGGAGTCTCAACTCGGGTCCCCAGCAACCCCAGCATTTT.

This clonotype was seen a few times. The chain carries TRBV7-9 and TRBJ2-4; D gene ambiguous. This CDR3 contains 15 residues. V was shortened by 1 base and J by 6 bases, with 13 bases between the two germline ends. Germline-derived CDR1 and CDR2 are SEHNR and FQNEAQ (reference sequence). CDR3 protein: CASSLGSNPSNIQYF. The CDR3 DNA is TGTGCCAGCAGCTTAGGGAGCAACCCTTCAAACATTCAGTACTTC.

The CDR3, as DNA: TGTGCCCGTCCAAAAAAGGGGTTTGGGGAGACCCAGTACTTC. It codes for CARPKKGFGETQYF. The chain couples TRBV27 to TRBJ2-5, with D possibly matching TRBD1 (5 bases). V gave up 11 bases and J gave up 5 bases, with 21 bases separating them. Per germline, CDR1 MNHEY and CDR2 SMNVEV (reference sequence). The CDR3 totals 14 residues.